Shown below are 11 T cell receptor beta chains from a single sample sequenced in a study of metastatic and nonmetastatic thyroid tumors. The entire patient cohort was treatment-naive prior to thyroid surgery. TCRdb reprocessed the PCR reads via MiXCR. This sample has about 82,000 clones, with roughly an eighth found just once. Specimen: tumor tissue. These receptor sequences come from a female donor with papillary thyroid cancer or a benign thyroid nodule (not recorded which). Some clones in this sample may be carry-over from other donors' samples.

This clone came up many times. The chain has TRBV5-1 and TRBJ2-5, with a weak D call TRBD2 (5 bases). This CDR3 contains 14 residues. CDR1 is SGHRS, CDR2 YFSETQ, per germline. The V and J ends lost 1 base and 5 bases respectively, with 12 bases between them. The CDR3 DNA reads TGCGCCAGCAGCTTGCGTCGGGGTGGGGAGACCCAGTACTTC. This sequence encodes CASSLRRGGETQYF.

This clone was picked up many times. V is TRBV27 and J is TRBJ2-7; 10 bases agree with TRBD2. J was trimmed by 1 base and V by 4 bases; bases with no gene match: 7. Germline V gives CDR1 MNHEY, CDR2 SMNVEV (reference sequence). The CDR3 is 16 residues long. The CDR3 DNA is TGTGCCAGCAGTTCTCGGACTAGCGGAGGGTCCTACGAGCAGTACTTC. Amino acid sequence: CASSSRTSGGSYEQYF.

This clone was counted at least ten times. This chain uses TRBV9 with TRBJ1-4, with 7 nucleotides matching TRBD1. Trimming took 4 bases from V and 5 from J; bases not matched to a gene: 8. CDR3 length: 15 amino acids. Looked up from germline, CDR1 is SGDLS and CDR2 is YYNGEE. DNA for the CDR3: TGTGCCAGCAGCTTTCGGACAGGAAACAATGAAAAACTGTTTTTT. It is translated as CASSFRTGNNEKLFF.

A word on this clone: One base away lies a much larger clone, so this may be a sequencing read error. The gene calls are TRBV7-2 and TRBJ1-4; D not certain. There are 13 residues in the CDR3. The germline V gene encodes CDR1 SGHTA and CDR2 FQGNSA. CDR3 nucleotides: TGTGTCAGCTCTGGTGGTCCTAATGAAAAACTGTTTTTT. This encodes CVSSGGPNEKLFF.

This clone was found many times. The V and J genes are TRBV6-1 and TRBJ2-7; TRBD2 aligns across 10 bases. CDR1 and CDR2 (germline): MNHNS, SASEGT. The CDR3 is 12 amino acids. The CDR3 region is CASSAGGREQYF. Written as DNA, the CDR3 is TGTGCAAGCTCAGCGGGAGGGCGCGAGCAGTACTTC.

This clone was recorded many times. This chain connects TRBV28 to TRBJ2-5; D is perhaps TRBD1 (7 bases). The V end lost 3 bases, the J end lost 5 bases, and 13 bases lay between the germline ends. Germline CDR1 MDHEN, CDR2 SYDVKM. This CDR3 comprises 14 residues. CDR3 sequence (DNA): TGTGCCAGCAGTTTCGGAGGGGGCGCCGAGACCCAGTACTTC. This codes for CASSFGGGAETQYF.

This clone was found many times. This chain connects TRBV7-9 to TRBJ2-5; TRBD2 is a possible D gene (6 bases). V was clipped by 11 bases and J by 1 base, with 17 bases between them. From germline, CDR1 is SEHNR and CDR2 FQNEAQ (reference sequence). The CDR3 length is 14 residues. CDR3 sequence (DNA): TGTGCCTGCGATTTAGGGGAGGTCCAAGAGACCCAGTACTTC. Translating it yields CACDLGEVQETQYF. Using reference TRBV7-9 and TRBJ2-5 for the parts outside the CDR3, the full variable domain is DTGVSQNPRHKITKRGQNVTFRCDPISEHNRLYWYRQTLGQGPEFLTYFQNEAQLEKSRLLSDRFSAERPKGSFSTLEIQRTEQGDSAMYLCACDLGEVQETQYFGPGTRLLVL.

Worth noting for this clone: Given a much more abundant clone one base away, this may be a read error. The CDR3 nucleotides are TGTGCCAGCTCGCTACAGGTAGGAAACACCATATATTTT. It encodes CASSLQVGNTIYF. This chain connects TRBV18 to TRBJ1-3; D possibly corresponds to TRBD1 (5 bases). The CDR3 runs to 13 residues. V was pared by 6 bases and J by 4 bases, with 10 bases between. The germline gives CDR1 KGHSH, CDR2 LQKENI.

The chain combines TRBV12-5 with TRBJ2-3; D unresolved. Trimming removed 6 bases from V and 3 bases from J, with 22 bases in between. In germline, CDR1 is LGHNT, CDR2 FRNRAP. The CDR3 is 17 residues long. CDR3: CASGMWIGLASTDTQYF. In nucleotides, the CDR3 is TGTGCTAGTGGAATGTGGATAGGGTTGGCTTCGACAGATACGCAGTATTTT.

This clone was observed many times. The J gene is TRBJ2-4, the V gene TRBV5-6; 15 nucleotides align to TRBD2. The CDR3 is 18 residues long. Germline V gives CDR1 SGHDT, CDR2 YYEEEE. V lost 1 base and J lost 6; bases outside the gene matches: 8. In DNA form, the CDR3 reads TGTGCCAGCAGCTTGAGCGGGACTAGCGGGAGGAATGGAAACATTCAGTACTTC. This translates into CASSLSGTSGRNGNIQYF.

This clone was found a few times. Other DNA sequences of this sample code for an identical CDR3. The V and J genes are TRBV7-8 and TRBJ2-2, with 7 nucleotides matching TRBD1. V was clipped by 5 bases and J by 2 bases; unmatched bases: 11. The CDR3 contains 17 residues. In germline, CDR1 is SGHVS, CDR2 FQNEAQ. The CDR3 protein is CASSALPHRGNTGELFF. CDR3 DNA: TGTGCCAGCAGCGCTCTTCCACACAGGGGAAACACCGGGGAGCTGTTTTTT.